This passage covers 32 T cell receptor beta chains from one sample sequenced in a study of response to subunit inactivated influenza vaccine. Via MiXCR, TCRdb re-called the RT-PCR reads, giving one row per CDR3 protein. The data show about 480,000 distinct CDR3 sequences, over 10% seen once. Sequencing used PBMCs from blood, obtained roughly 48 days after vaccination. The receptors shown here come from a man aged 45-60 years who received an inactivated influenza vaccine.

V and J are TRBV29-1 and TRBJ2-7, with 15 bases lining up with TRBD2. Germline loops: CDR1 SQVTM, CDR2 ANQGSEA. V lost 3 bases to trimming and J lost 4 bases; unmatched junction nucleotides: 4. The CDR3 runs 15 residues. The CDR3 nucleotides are TGCAGCGTTGATGGGACTAGCGGGAGGAGGTACGAGCAGTACTTC. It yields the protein CSVDGTSGRRYEQYF.

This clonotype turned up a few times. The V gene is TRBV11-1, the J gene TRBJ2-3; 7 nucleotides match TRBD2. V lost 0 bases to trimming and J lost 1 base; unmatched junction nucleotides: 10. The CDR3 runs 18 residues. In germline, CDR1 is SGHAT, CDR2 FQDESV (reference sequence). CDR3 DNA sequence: TGTGCCAGCAGCTTAGCGGCTAGCGGAAACCCTCGCACAGATACGCAGTATTTT. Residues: CASSLAASGNPRTDTQYF.

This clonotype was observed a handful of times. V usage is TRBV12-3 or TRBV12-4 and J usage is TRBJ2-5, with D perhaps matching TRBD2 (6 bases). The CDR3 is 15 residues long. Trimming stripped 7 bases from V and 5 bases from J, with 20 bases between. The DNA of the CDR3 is TGTGCCAGCACCCGCATAGGATCTGGGGGGGAGACCCAGTACTTC. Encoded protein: CASTRIGSGGETQYF.

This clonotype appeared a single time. For the CDR3, the DNA is TGTGCCAGCAGGGGACACTTCAACACCGGGGAGCTGTTTTTT. Translated, it gives CASRGHFNTGELFF. This chain uses TRBV6-1 with TRBJ2-2; tentative D call: TRBD1 (6 bases). This CDR3 region has 14 residues. Germline lookup yields CDR1 MNHNS and CDR2 SASEGT. Trimming removed 6 bases at V and 2 bases at J, with 10 bases between.

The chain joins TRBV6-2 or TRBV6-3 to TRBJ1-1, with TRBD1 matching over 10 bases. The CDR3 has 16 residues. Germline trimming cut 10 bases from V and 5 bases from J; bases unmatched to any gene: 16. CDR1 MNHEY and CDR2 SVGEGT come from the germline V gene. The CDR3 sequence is CATIHPGQGLFTEAFF. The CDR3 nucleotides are TGTGCCACCATACACCCGGGACAGGGGCTCTTTACTGAAGCTTTCTTT.

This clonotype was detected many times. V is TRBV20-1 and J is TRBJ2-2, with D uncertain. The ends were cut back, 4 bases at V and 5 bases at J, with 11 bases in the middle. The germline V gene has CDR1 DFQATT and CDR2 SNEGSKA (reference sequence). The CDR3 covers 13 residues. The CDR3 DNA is TGCAGTGCTAAGAGTAGCCGGACCGGGGAGCTGTTTTTT. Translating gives CSAKSSRTGELFF.

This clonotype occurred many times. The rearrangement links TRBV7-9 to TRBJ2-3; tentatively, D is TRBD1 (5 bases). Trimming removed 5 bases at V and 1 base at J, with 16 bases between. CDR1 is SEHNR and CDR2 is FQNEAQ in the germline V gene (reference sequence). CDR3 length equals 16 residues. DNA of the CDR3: TGTGCCAGCAGCCCCAGACAGTCCCTCGGCACAGATACGCAGTATTTT. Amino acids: CASSPRQSLGTDTQYF.

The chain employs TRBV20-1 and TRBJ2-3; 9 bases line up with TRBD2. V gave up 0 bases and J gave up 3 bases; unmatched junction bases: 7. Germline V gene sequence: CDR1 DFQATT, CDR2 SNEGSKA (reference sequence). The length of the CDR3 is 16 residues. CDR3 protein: CSARDPSGRRTDTQYF. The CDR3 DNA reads TGCAGTGCTAGAGACCCCAGCGGGAGGCGAACAGATACGCAGTATTTT.

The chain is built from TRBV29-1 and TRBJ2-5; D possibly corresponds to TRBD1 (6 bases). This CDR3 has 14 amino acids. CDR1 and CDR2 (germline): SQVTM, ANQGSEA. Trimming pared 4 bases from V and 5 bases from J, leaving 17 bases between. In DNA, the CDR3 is TGCAGCGTTGTGGTTGGAGACAGGTCCGAGACCCAGTACTTC. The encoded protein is CSVVVGDRSETQYF.

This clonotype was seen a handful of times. The CDR3 DNA sequence: TGTGCCAGCAGCCCCCGAGGGGGAGGGGGTAACTACAATGAGCAGTTCTTC. Its protein is CASSPRGGGGNYNEQFF. The chain combines TRBV9 with TRBJ2-1; D perhaps matches TRBD2 (7 bases). The V and J ends lost 4 bases and 3 bases respectively, with 20 bases between them. Germline CDR1 is SGDLS and CDR2 is YYNGEE. CDR3 size: 17 residues.

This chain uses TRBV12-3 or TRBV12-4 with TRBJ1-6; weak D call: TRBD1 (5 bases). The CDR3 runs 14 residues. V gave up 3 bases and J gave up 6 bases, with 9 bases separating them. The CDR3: CASSFSQGNSPLHF. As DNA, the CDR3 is TGTGCCAGCAGTTTTTCCCAGGGTAATTCACCCCTCCACTTT.

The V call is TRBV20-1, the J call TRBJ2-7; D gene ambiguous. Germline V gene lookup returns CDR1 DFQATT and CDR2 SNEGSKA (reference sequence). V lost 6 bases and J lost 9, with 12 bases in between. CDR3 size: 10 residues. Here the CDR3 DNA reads TGCAGTGCCCTGTATGGCGGGCAGTACTTC. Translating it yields CSALYGGQYF.

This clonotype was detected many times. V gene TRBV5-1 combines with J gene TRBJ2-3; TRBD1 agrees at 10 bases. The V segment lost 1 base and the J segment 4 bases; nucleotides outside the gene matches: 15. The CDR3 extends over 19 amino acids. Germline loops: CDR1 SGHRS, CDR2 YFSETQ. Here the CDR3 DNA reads TGCGCCAGCAGCTTGTGGGGGCACTCTGGACAGGGGGGCCCAGATACGCAGTATTTT. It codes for CASSLWGHSGQGGPDTQYF.

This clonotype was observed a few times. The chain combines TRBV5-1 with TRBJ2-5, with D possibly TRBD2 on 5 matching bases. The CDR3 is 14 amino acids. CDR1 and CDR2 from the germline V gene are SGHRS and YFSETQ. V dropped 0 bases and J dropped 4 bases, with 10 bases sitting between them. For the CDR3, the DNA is TGCGCCAGCAGCTTGGATCTAGCAGGAGAGACCCAGTACTTC. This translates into CASSLDLAGETQYF.

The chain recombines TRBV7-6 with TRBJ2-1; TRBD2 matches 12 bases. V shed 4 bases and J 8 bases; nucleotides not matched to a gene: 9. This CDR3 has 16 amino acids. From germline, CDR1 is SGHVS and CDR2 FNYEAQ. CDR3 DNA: TGTGCCAGCAGCTCACAACTAGCGGGGGGTAACTATGAGCAGTTCTTC. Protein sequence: CASSSQLAGGNYEQFF.

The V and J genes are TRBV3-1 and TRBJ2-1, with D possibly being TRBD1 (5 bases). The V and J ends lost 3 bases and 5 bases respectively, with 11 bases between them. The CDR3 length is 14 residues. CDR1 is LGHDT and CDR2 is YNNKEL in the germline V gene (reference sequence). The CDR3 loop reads CASSQIVRDNEQFF. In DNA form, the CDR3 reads TGTGCCAGCAGCCAGATCGTCAGGGACAATGAGCAGTTCTTC.

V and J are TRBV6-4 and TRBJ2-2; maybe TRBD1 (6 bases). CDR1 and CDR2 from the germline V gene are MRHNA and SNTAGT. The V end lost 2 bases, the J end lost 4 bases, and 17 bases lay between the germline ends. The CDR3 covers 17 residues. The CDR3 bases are TGTGCCAGCAGTGACACACGTGGAATAGGGGGCACCGGGGAGCTGTTTTTT. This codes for CASSDTRGIGGTGELFF.

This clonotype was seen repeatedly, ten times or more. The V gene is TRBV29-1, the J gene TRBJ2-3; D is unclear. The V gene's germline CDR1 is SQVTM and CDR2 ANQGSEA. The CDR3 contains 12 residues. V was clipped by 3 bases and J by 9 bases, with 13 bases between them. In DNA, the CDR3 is TGCAGCGTTGATATCGTCCGCGGAACGCAGTATTTT. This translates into CSVDIVRGTQYF.

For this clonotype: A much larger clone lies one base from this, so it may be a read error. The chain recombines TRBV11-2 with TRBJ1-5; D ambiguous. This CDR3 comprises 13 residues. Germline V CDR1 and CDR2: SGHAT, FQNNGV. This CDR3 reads CASILFSNQPQHF. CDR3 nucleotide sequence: TGTGCCAGCATCTTATTCAGCAATCAGCCCCAGCATTTT.

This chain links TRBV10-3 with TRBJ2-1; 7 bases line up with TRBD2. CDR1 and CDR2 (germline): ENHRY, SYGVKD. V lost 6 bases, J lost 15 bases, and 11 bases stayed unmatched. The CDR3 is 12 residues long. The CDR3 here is CAISGTIRSLFF. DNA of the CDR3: TGTGCCATCAGCGGGACTATCCGTAGTCTGTTCTTC.

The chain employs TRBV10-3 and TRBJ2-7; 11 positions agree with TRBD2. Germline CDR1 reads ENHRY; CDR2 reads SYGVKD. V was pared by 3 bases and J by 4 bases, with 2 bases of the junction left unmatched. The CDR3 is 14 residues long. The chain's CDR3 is CAISELAGVYEQYF. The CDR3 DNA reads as TGTGCCATCAGTGAACTAGCGGGAGTGTACGAGCAGTACTTC.

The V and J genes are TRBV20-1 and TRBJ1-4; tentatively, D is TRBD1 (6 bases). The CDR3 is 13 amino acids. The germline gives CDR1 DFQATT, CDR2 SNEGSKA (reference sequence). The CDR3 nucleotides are TGCACCACCCCGGGACACGGGGGTGAAAAACTGTTTTTT. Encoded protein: CTTPGHGGEKLFF.

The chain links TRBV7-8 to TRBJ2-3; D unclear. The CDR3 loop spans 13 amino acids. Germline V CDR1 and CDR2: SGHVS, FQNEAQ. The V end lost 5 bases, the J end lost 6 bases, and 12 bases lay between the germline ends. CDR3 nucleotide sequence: TGTGCCAGCAGCCTCAATATGGGGGATACGCAGTATTTT. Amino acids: CASSLNMGDTQYF.

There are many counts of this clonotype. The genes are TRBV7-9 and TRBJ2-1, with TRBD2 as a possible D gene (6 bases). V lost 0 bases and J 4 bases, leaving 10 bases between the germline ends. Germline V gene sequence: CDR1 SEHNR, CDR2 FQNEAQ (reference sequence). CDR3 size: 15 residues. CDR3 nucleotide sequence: TGTGCCAGCAGCTTAGCCGGCCGGGGGTACAATGAGCAGTTCTTC. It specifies CASSLAGRGYNEQFF. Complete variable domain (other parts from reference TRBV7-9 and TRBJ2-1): DTGVSQNPRHKITKRGQNVTFRCDPISEHNRLYWYRQTLGQGPEFLTYFQNEAQLEKSRLLSDRFSAERPKGSFSTLEIQRTEQGDSAMYLCASSLAGRGYNEQFFGPGTRLTVL.

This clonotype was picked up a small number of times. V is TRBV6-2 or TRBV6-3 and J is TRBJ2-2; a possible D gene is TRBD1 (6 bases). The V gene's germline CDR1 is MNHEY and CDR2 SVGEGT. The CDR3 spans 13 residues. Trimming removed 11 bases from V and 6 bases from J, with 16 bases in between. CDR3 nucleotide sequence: TGTGCCGGGGGCAGGAGTTCATCCGGGGAGCTGTTTTTT. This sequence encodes CAGGRSSSGELFF.

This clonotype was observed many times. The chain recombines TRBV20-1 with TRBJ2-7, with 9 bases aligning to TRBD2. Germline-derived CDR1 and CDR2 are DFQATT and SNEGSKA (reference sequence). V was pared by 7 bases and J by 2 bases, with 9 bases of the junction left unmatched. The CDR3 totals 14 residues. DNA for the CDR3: TGCAGTGTTCTTCGGAGCGGGAGGACCTACGAGCAGTACTTC. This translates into CSVLRSGRTYEQYF.

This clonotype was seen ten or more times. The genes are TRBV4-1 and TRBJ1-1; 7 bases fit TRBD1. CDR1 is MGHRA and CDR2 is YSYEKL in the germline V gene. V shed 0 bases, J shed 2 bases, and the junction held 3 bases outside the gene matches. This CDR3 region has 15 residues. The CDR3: CASSQEGTVNTEAFF. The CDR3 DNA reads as TGCGCCAGCAGCCAAGAAGGGACAGTTAACACTGAAGCTTTCTTT.

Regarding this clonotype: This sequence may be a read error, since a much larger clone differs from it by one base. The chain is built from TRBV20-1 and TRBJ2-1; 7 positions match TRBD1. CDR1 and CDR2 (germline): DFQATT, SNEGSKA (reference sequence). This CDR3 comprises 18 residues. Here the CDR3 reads CCARDRGQGPQGDNEQFF. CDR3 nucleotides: TGCTGTGCTAGAGATCGTGGTCAGGGGCCGCAGGGGGACAATGAGCAGTTCTTC.

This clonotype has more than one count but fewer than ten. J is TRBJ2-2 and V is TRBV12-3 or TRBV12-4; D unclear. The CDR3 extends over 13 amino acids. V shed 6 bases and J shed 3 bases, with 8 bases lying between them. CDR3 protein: CASRLLHTGELFF. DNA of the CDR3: TGTGCCAGCAGACTACTTCACACCGGGGAGCTGTTTTTT.

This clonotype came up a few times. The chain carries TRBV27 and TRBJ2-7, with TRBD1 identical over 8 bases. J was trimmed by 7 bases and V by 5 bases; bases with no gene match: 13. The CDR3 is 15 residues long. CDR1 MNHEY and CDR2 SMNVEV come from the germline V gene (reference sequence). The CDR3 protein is CASSGQDRVIGEQYF. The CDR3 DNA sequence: TGTGCCAGCAGTGGGCAGGACAGGGTGATAGGGGAGCAGTACTTC.

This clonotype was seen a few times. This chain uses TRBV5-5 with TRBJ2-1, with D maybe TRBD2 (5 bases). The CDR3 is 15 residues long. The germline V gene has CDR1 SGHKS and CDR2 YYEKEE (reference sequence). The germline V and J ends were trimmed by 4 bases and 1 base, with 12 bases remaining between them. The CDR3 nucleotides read TGTGCCAGCAGCCCGAGGGAGAGGTCCTACAATGAGCAGTTCTTC. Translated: CASSPRERSYNEQFF.

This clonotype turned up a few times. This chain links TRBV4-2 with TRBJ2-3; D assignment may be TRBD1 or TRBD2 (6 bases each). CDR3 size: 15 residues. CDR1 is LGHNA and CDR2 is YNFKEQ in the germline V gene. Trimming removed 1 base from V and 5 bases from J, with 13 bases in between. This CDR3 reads CASSQARGLGDTQYF. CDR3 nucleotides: TGTGCCAGCAGCCAAGCCCGGGGGCTCGGAGATACGCAGTATTTT.